Listed below are T cell receptor beta chains from one sample, sequenced in a study of PD-1 blockade in classical Hodgkin lymphoma. TCRdb's table, derived via immunoSEQ multiplex PCR, lists solely in-frame clones and lacks some. The sample holds around 50,000 clones, roughly 90% seen once. The source material was peripheral blood mononuclear cells (PBMCs). The origin of the receptors is a human donor with classical Hodgkin lymphoma. CDR3s include the opening cysteine and the closing phenylalanine or tryptophan. A D gene is named only where the DNA matches it firmly. Some rows have no size entry. The others give once, few or many, or a class for an expanded clone.

J gene | clone size | V gene | CDR3 length | D gene | CDR3 DNA | CDR3 protein
TRBJ1-1 | once | TRBV28 | 12 | . | TGTGCCAGCACCCTTACTAACACTGAAGCTTTCTTT | CASTLTNTEAFF
TRBJ1-5 | . | TRBV4-1 | 14 | TRBD1 | TGCGCCAGCAGCCAAGGGACAGGGGGTCAGCCCCAGCATTTT | CASSQGTGGQPQHF
TRBJ1-2 | . | TRBV11-1 | 14 | . | TGTGCCAGCAGCAACGAAGGGCAGATAGATGGCTACACCTTC | CASSNEGQIDGYTF
TRBJ1-1 | . | TRBV6-1 | 13 | . | TGTGCCAGCAGGAACCGCGCGGGCACTGAAGCTTTCTTT | CASRNRAGTEAFF
TRBJ1-2 | . | TRBV19 | 15 | . | TGTGCCAGTAGTATTCCTGGGGGCCCTAACTATGGCTACACCTTC | CASSIPGGPNYGYTF
TRBJ2-1 | few | TRBV4-1 | 18 | TRBD2 | TGCGCCAGCAGCCAAGTAGACATGGGGCTAGCGGGACACAATGAGCAGTTCTTC | CASSQVDMGLAGHNEQFF
TRBJ2-5 | once | TRBV18 | 15 | . | TGTGCCAGCTCACCAAAACAGGTCGACGGAGAGACCCAGTACTTC | CASSPKQVDGETQYF
TRBJ1-1 | . | TRBV28 | 19 | . | TGTGCCAGCAGTTTGGAGGTGTGGAAACATATAGGTGAGGACACTGAAGCTTTCTTT | CASSLEVWKHIGEDTEAFF
TRBJ2-4 | . | TRBV4-1 | 16 | . | TGCGCCAGCAGCCCCACTCTGAGAGGGGCCAAAAACATTCAGTACTTC | CASSPTLRGAKNIQYF
TRBJ2-1 | . | TRBV27 | 16 | . | TGTGCCAGCAGTTTTTTCCTAGGGAGCTCCTACAATGAGCAGTTCTTC | CASSFFLGSSYNEQFF
TRBJ1-2 | . | TRBV2 | 14 | . | TGTGCCAGCAGAGTGGACCAGGGCCTAAAGGGCTACACCTTC | CASRVDQGLKGYTF
TRBJ2-7 | . | TRBV27 | 15 | TRBD2 | TGTGCCAGCAGTCCCAGCCGGGGGGAGGGCCGAGAGCAGTACTTC | CASSPSRGEGREQYF
TRBJ2-5 | . | TRBV7-2 | 14 | . | TGTGCCAGCAGCTATGGGACGGTGGGAGAGACCCAGTACTTC | CASSYGTVGETQYF
TRBJ1-5 | . | TRBV6-5 | 14 | . | TGTGCCAGCAGTTACGGGGGCGGCAATCAGCCCCAGCATTTT | CASSYGGGNQPQHF
TRBJ2-4 | . | TRBV11-2 | 15 | . | TGTGCCAGCAGCTTAGAAGGGGTCTTGAGAAACATTCAGTACTTC | CASSLEGVLRNIQYF
TRBJ2-5 | . | TRBV7-6 | 14 | TRBD2 | TGTGCCAGCAGCTTAGCCGAGCTAGCGGGGACCCAGTACTTC | CASSLAELAGTQYF
TRBJ1-2 | . | TRBV2 | 14 | . | TGTGCCAGCAGGGTCCGGGACGCCGCCGGTGGCTACACCTTC | CASRVRDAAGGYTF
TRBJ1-4 | few | TRBV5-1 | 16 | . | TGCGCCAGCAGCTTGACGAGTCCCACAACTAATGAAAAACTGTTTTTT | CASSLTSPTTNEKLFF
TRBJ2-5 | once | TRBV7-2 | 13 | . | TGTGCCAGCAGCTATCAGGAGCTAGAGACCCAGTACTTC | CASSYQELETQYF
TRBJ1-1 | . | TRBV28 | 14 | . | TGTGCCAGCAGTTTCAGGGTTACAATCACTGAAGCTTTCTTT | CASSFRVTITEAFF
TRBJ1-3 | . | TRBV4-1 | 15 | . | TGCGCCAGCAGCCAAGTCACCAACTCTGGAAACACCATATATTTT | CASSQVTNSGNTIYF
TRBJ1-2 | . | TRBV10-3 | 13 | . | TGTGCCATCAGTGAGTCCCCTAACTATGGCTACACCTTC | CAISESPNYGYTF
TRBJ1-5 | once | TRBV25-1 | 14 | . | TGTGCCAGCAGTGAATGGATAGTGGGTCAGCCCCAGCATTTT | CASSEWIVGQPQHF
TRBJ1-4 | . | TRBV6-1 | 15 | TRBD1 | TGTGCCAGCGGACAGGGAGTTGCAACTAATGAAAAACTGTTTTTT | CASGQGVATNEKLFF
TRBJ1-2 | . | TRBV6-5 | 12 | . | TGTGCCAGCAGTCCCATGGTGGGGGGCTACACCTTC | CASSPMVGGYTF
TRBJ2-1 | . | TRBV28 | 18 | . | TGTGCCAGCAGTTTAGAGGTCCAGACTGGGAGCTCCTACAATGAGCAGTTCTTC | CASSLEVQTGSSYNEQFF
TRBJ1-1 | . | TRBV27 | 14 | TRBD1 | TGTGCCAGCAGGGTACAGGGGAAGAACACTGAAGCTTTCTTT | CASRVQGKNTEAFF
TRBJ1-1 | . | TRBV29-1 | 13 | . | TGCAGCGTTAAGGCAGGGAGGGACACTGAAGCTTTCTTT | CSVKAGRDTEAFF
TRBJ1-1 | . | TRBV2 | 15 | . | TGTGCCAGCAGTGAAAACGAGGGCCTGAACACTGAAGCTTTCTTT | CASSENEGLNTEAFF
TRBJ1-5 | once | TRBV5-4 | 15 | . | TGTGCCAGCAGCTTGAACGGACGTTTAAATCAGCCCCAGCATTTT | CASSLNGRLNQPQHF
TRBJ1-5 | once | TRBV28 | 15 | TRBD1 | TGTGCCAGCAGTTTTACAGGGGAGGGCAATCAGCCCCAGCATTTT | CASSFTGEGNQPQHF
TRBJ2-3 | . | TRBV11-3 | 18 | TRBD2 | TGTGCCAGCAGCTTAGATGGGTGGACGGGAGGGCCCACAGATACGCAGTATTTT | CASSLDGWTGGPTDTQYF
TRBJ2-2 | . | TRBV5-4 | 13 | . | TGTGCCAGCAGCTTGGGTTCGGGGGACGGGCTGTTTTTT | CASSLGSGDGLFF
TRBJ2-3 | . | TRBV2 | 14 | . | TGTGCCAGCAGTGCGGTGGGGAGCACAGATACGCAGTATTTT | CASSAVGSTDTQYF
TRBJ2-3 | . | TRBV27 | 14 | . | TGTGCCAGCAGTTCTCCCCCCACCACAGATACGCAGTATTTT | CASSSPPTTDTQYF
TRBJ1-4 | . | TRBV5-8 | 15 | TRBD1 | TGTGCCAGCAGCCCTACCGGGACAGTGCGGGAAAAACTGTTTTTT | CASSPTGTVREKLFF
TRBJ1-6 | . | TRBV6-1 | 13 | . | TGTGCCAGCAGTGAAGGGAGGCGTTCACCCCTCCACTTT | CASSEGRRSPLHF
TRBJ1-2 | . | TRBV2 | 14 | TRBD1 | TGTGCCAGCATCGAAGTTACAGGGGGCTATGGCTACACCTTC | CASIEVTGGYGYTF
TRBJ1-3 | once | TRBV2 | 15 | . | TGTGCCAGCAGTCGAAGTTCCAGCTCTGGAAACACCATATATTTT | CASSRSSSSGNTIYF
TRBJ2-7 | . | TRBV10-3 | 15 | TRBD2 | TGTGCCATCCACCCCGGGGGGGGGATGCCCTACGAGCAGTACTTC | CAIHPGGGMPYEQYF
TRBJ1-2 | . | TRBV5-4 | 16 | . | TGTGCCAGCAGCTTGGCCGGGGGGGGCGCAGGCTATGGCTACACCTTC | CASSLAGGGAGYGYTF
TRBJ1-2 | . | TRBV18 | 15 | TRBD1 | TGTGCCAGCTCACCACCACAGGGGCTCAACTATGGCTACACCTTC | CASSPPQGLNYGYTF
TRBJ2-5 | . | TRBV23-1 | 18 | . | TGCGCCAGCAGTCAACCCCCTAGGAGGGACGAACATAAAGAGACCCAGTACTTC | CASSQPPRRDEHKETQYF
TRBJ1-3 | . | TRBV30 | 14 | . | TGTGCCTGGAGTCCCAGGGTAACTGGAAACACCATATATTTT | CAWSPRVTGNTIYF
TRBJ1-1 | . | TRBV19 | 14 | . | TGTGCCAGTAGCATCCGGAGGCCGAACACTGAAGCTTTCTTT | CASSIRRPNTEAFF
TRBJ1-5 | . | TRBV2 | 14 | . | TGTGCCAGCAGAACAGGGTTTGGCAATCAGCCCCAGCATTTT | CASRTGFGNQPQHF
TRBJ1-2 | . | TRBV7-9 | 11 | TRBD1 | TGTGCCAGCAGGGCCCGGACAGGGGGTGCCTTC | CASRARTGGAF
TRBJ2-3 | . | TRBV19 | 14 | . | TGTGCCAGTAAGGGGTCTAGAGGCACAGATACGCAGTATTTT | CASKGSRGTDTQYF
TRBJ1-1 | . | TRBV2 | 12 | . | TGTGCCAGCAGTACCCGGGACATGGAAGCTTTCTTT | CASSTRDMEAFF
TRBJ1-2 | . | TRBV27 | 13 | . | TGTGCCAGCAGCGGACGGGAGGGGTATGGCTACACCTTC | CASSGREGYGYTF